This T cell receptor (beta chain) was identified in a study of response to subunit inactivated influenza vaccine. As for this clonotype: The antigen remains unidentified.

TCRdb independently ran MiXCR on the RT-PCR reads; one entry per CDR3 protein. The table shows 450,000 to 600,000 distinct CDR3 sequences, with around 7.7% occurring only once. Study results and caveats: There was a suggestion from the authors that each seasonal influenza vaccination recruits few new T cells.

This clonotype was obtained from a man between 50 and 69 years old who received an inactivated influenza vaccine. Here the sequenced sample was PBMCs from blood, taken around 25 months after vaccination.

CDR3 loop: CASSKGTSGFSNTGELFF. CDR3 nucleotide sequence: TGCGCCAGCAGCAAGGGGACTAGCGGGTTTTCGAACACCGGGGAGCTGTTTTTT. The chain combines TRBV5-1 with TRBJ2-2, with 12 bases that match TRBD2. V was pared by 4 bases and J by 0 bases, with 7 bases of the junction left unmatched. CDR1 is SGHRS, CDR2 YFSETQ, per germline. The CDR3 length is 18 residues.